The rows below give T cell receptor beta chains drawn from one sample of a study of shared clonotypes between healthy human individuals. Profiled with immunoSEQ multiplex PCR; TCRdb holds only in-frame clones, not every one. Of over a million clones in the sample, 75% to 85% were seen once. Sample: memory CD4+ T cells from PBMCs. The receptors here all came from a man younger than 35 in good health. Some clones in this sample may be carry-over from other donors' samples. Each CDR3 is given with its conserved first and last residue. A D gene is named only where the DNA matches it firmly. Expanded clones are given a class, and other clones once, few, many or no size at all.

CASSQDIVLGDEQFF	TGCGCCAGCAGCCAAGACATAGTATTAGGCGATGAGCAGTTCTTC	NA	TRBV4-3	TRBJ2-1	NA
CASSLAPGSTEAFF	TGCGCCAGCAGCTTGGCCCCGGGCTCCACTGAAGCTTTCTTT	NA	TRBV5-1	TRBJ1-1	NA
CASSLAATTDTQYF	TGCGCCAGCTCTCTCGCGGCCACCACAGATACGCAGTATTTT	NA	TRBV5-1	TRBJ2-3	NA
CAWSARRGEQYF	TGTGCCTGGAGTGCCCGGAGGGGCGAGCAGTACTTC	NA	TRBV30	TRBJ2-7	NA
CASSFRQVSWGQETQYF	TGTGCCAGCAGCTTTCGGCAGGTGTCCTGGGGACAAGAGACCCAGTACTTC	NA	TRBV7-2	TRBJ2-5	NA
CASSLAPANYGYTF	TGTGCCAGCAGTTTAGCCCCAGCCAACTATGGCTACACCTTC	NA	TRBV27	TRBJ1-2	NA
CASSPPAGELFF	TGTGCCAGCAGTCCCCCGGCCGGGGAGCTGTTTTTT	NA	TRBV28	TRBJ2-2	few
CATVDRAQKLFF	TGTGCCACCGTAGACAGGGCGCAAAAACTGTTTTTT	TRBD1	TRBV28	TRBJ1-4	NA
CASSLPIAGGDEQFF	TGCGCCAGCAGCTTACCCATAGCGGGAGGGGATGAGCAGTTCTTC	TRBD2	TRBV5-1	TRBJ2-1	NA
CASSESVAESSYNEQFF	TGTGCCAGCAGTGAAAGCGTCGCGGAAAGCTCCTACAATGAGCAGTTCTTC	NA	TRBV2	TRBJ2-1	NA
CASSLAMTSANEQYF	TGTGCCAGCAGCTTAGCCATGACTAGCGCCAACGAGCAGTACTTC	TRBD2	TRBV7-9	TRBJ2-7	NA
CASSLGTVPVYEQYF	TGTGCCAGCAGCCTCGGGACAGTCCCAGTCTACGAGCAGTACTTC	TRBD1	TRBV7-6	TRBJ2-7	NA
CASSPEGVTGELFF	TGTGCCAGCTCACCGGAGGGGGTCACCGGGGAGCTGTTTTTT	NA	TRBV18	TRBJ2-2	NA
CASRWTAGNEKLFF	TGTGCCAGCAGGTGGACAGCGGGAAATGAAAAACTGTTTTTT	NA	TRBV28	TRBJ1-4	NA
CASSFPGETQYF	TGTGCCAGCAGCTTTCCGGGAGAGACCCAGTACTTC	NA	TRBV7-2	TRBJ2-5	NA
CASSLQGSTDTQYF	TGTGCCAGCAGCTTACAGGGCAGCACAGATACGCAGTATTTT	NA	TRBV7-9	TRBJ2-3	NA
CAWSVPAGQNEQFF	TGTGCCTGGAGTGTACCGGCGGGCCAAAATGAGCAGTTCTTC	NA	TRBV30	TRBJ2-1	NA
CVSSGANVLTF	TGTGTATCCTCTGGGGCCAACGTCCTGACTTTC	NA	TRBV28	TRBJ2-6	once
CSAQAGDEQFF	TGCAGTGCCCAAGCAGGGGACGAGCAGTTCTTC	NA	TRBV20-1	TRBJ2-1	NA
CSVRDRGRQETQYF	TGCAGCGTACGGGACAGGGGGCGACAAGAGACCCAGTACTTC	TRBD1	TRBV29-1	TRBJ2-5	NA
CASSQTRPSGKNEQFF	TGCGCCAGCAGCCAAACGCGTCCTAGCGGGAAGAATGAGCAGTTCTTC	TRBD2	TRBV4-1	TRBJ2-1	NA
CASSSGGTSNEKLFF	TGCGCCAGCAGCTCCGGTGGGACCTCTAATGAAAAACTGTTTTTT	NA	TRBV5-1	TRBJ1-4	NA
CASSVLDRTYEQYF	TGTGCCAGCAGTGTGCTGGACAGAACCTACGAGCAGTACTTC	NA	TRBV28	TRBJ2-7	once
CAWTRLGPEAFF	TGTGCCTGGACTCGTTTGGGCCCTGAAGCTTTCTTT	NA	TRBV30	TRBJ1-1	NA
CASKGWGGNTIYF	TGTGCCAGCAAGGGCTGGGGAGGAAACACCATATATTTT	NA	TRBV6-6	TRBJ1-3	NA
CASSYHENSNQPQHF	TGTGCCAGCAGTTACCACGAGAATAGCAATCAGCCCCAGCATTTT	NA	TRBV6-7	TRBJ1-5	NA
CAGSQDLVLKVSGNTIYF	TGTGCCGGCAGCCAAGATCTGGTGTTGAAGGTCTCTGGAAACACCATATATTTT	NA	TRBV4-2	TRBJ1-3	once
CAWSPMGGTGELFF	TGTGCCTGGAGTCCCATGGGCGGCACCGGGGAGCTGTTTTTT	NA	TRBV30	TRBJ2-2	NA
CASSARGRANTEAFF	TGCGCCAGCAGTGCCCGGGGGCGTGCGAACACTGAAGCTTTCTTT	NA	TRBV10-2	TRBJ1-1	NA
CASSTRTGANYEQYF	TGTGCCAGCAGCACAAGGACAGGGGCTAACTACGAGCAGTACTTC	TRBD1	TRBV7-2	TRBJ2-7	NA
CASSFAAYEQYF	TGTGCCAGCAGTTTCGCAGCCTACGAGCAGTACTTC	NA	TRBV28	TRBJ2-7	NA
CASSQDASSGMGGDTQYF	TGTGCCAGCAGCCAAGACGCTTCTAGCGGGATGGGGGGAGATACGCAGTATTTT	TRBD2	TRBV4-2	TRBJ2-3	NA
CASSQPMGGQNTEAFF	TGTGCCAGCAGCCAGCCAATGGGGGGACAGAACACTGAAGCTTTCTTT	NA	TRBV5-4	TRBJ1-1	NA
CASSPAGGGADTQYF	TGCGCCAGCAGCCCGGCGGGGGGCGGGGCAGATACGCAGTATTTT	TRBD2	TRBV5-1	TRBJ2-3	NA
CASGLGSGRWNEQFF	TGTGCTAGTGGTTTGGGTAGCGGGAGATGGAATGAGCAGTTCTTC	TRBD2	TRBV12-5	TRBJ2-1	NA
CASSVSRTDTQYF	TGTGCCAGCAGTGTTTCCCGGACAGATACGCAGTATTTT	NA	TRBV2	TRBJ2-3	NA
CASSARTGSYEQYF	TGCGCCAGCAGTGCCCGGACAGGATCCTACGAGCAGTACTTC	TRBD1	TRBV10-1	TRBJ2-7	NA
CASSESSGYEQYF	TGTGCCAGCAGCGAGTCTAGCGGGTACGAGCAGTACTTC	TRBD2	TRBV7-2	TRBJ2-7	once
CAWDTGGYEQYF	TGTGCCTGGGATACGGGGGGCTACGAGCAGTACTTC	TRBD2	TRBV30	TRBJ2-7	NA
CSARDRPQQYF	TGCAGTGCTAGAGATCGCCCTCAACAGTACTTC	NA	TRBV20-1	TRBJ2-5	NA
CASSPTGYEQYF	TGCGCCAGCAGCCCTACAGGGTACGAGCAGTACTTC	NA	TRBV5-1	TRBJ2-7	NA
CASSESVVGAANEKLFF	TGTGCCAGCAGTGAATCCGTCGTGGGGGCAGCTAATGAAAAACTGTTTTTT	NA	TRBV6-1	TRBJ1-4	NA
CASSSYTGNWETQYF	TGCGCCAGCAGCTCCTATACAGGGAATTGGGAGACCCAGTACTTC	NA	TRBV5-1	TRBJ2-5	NA
CASARDRNTEAFF	TGTGCTAGTGCCAGGGACAGGAACACTGAAGCTTTCTTT	TRBD1	TRBV12-5	TRBJ1-1	NA
CASSLAPGTDTQYF	TGTGCCAGCAGCTTAGCTCCAGGCACAGATACGCAGTATTTT	NA	TRBV7-2	TRBJ2-3	NA
CASSGGAATGANVLTF	TGTGCCAGCAGTGGGGGCGCAGCGACTGGGGCCAACGTCCTGACTTTC	NA	TRBV30	TRBJ2-6	NA
CASSIPGQGGTEAFF	TGTGCCAGTAGTATCCCGGGACAGGGGGGCACTGAAGCTTTCTTT	TRBD1	TRBV19	TRBJ1-1	NA
CASSRVGTSRDNEQFF	TGTGCCAGCAGCCGAGTGGGGACTAGCCGCGACAATGAGCAGTTCTTC	TRBD2	TRBV6-4	TRBJ2-1	once
CASSTGLAGAADTQYF	TGCGCCAGCAGCACCGGACTAGCGGGAGCGGCAGATACGCAGTATTTT	TRBD2	TRBV5-1	TRBJ2-3	NA
CASSFLYGNQPQHF	TGTGCCAGCAGCTTTTTGTATGGCAATCAGCCCCAGCATTTT	NA	TRBV6-6	TRBJ1-5	many
CASSDTLWGNTIYF	TGTGCCAGCAGTGATACCCTTTGGGGAAACACCATATATTTT	NA	TRBV2	TRBJ1-3	NA
CASSPGREGKNIQYF	TGCGCCAGCAGTCCCGGCAGGGAGGGCAAAAACATTCAGTACTTC	TRBD2	TRBV5-1	TRBJ2-4	NA
CASSQVQRPDYGYTF	TGCGCCAGCAGCCAAGTACAACGGCCGGACTATGGCTACACCTTC	NA	TRBV4-1	TRBJ1-2	few
CASSPTGLEVELFF	TGCGCCAGCAGCCCGACAGGGTTGGAGGTTGAGCTGTTTTTT	TRBD1	TRBV5-1	TRBJ2-2	NA
CASSQGGLAENNEQFF	TGCGCCAGCAGCCAGGGGGGACTAGCGGAGAACAATGAGCAGTTCTTC	TRBD2	TRBV5-1	TRBJ2-1	few
CASSLPGQQWSAFF	TGTGCCAGCAGCCTACCCGGCCAACAATGGTCGGCTTTCTTT	NA	TRBV5-4	TRBJ1-1	NA
CASSTSQGAFEKLFF	TGCGCCAGCAGCACCTCACAGGGGGCGTTTGAAAAACTGTTTTTT	TRBD1	TRBV4-1	TRBJ1-4	once
CASSGAVVTDTQYF	TGTGCCAGCAGTGGGGCGGTAGTCACAGATACGCAGTATTTT	NA	TRBV28	TRBJ2-3	NA
CASSSRESKQFF	TGTGCCAGCAGCTCCCGGGAGTCTAAGCAGTTCTTC	NA	TRBV7-6	TRBJ2-1	NA